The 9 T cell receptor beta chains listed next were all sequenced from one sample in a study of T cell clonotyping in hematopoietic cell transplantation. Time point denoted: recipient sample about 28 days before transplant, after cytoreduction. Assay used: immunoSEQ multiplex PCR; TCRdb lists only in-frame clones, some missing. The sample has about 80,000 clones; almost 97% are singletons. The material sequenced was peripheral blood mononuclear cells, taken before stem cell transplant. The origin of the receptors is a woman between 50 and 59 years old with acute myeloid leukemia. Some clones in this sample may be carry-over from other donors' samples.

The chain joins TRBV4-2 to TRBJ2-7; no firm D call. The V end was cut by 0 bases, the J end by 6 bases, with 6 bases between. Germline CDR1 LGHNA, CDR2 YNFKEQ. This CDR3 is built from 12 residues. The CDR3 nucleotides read TGTGCCAGCAGCCAAGATCGAGGCGAGCAGTACTTC. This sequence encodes CASSQDRGEQYF.

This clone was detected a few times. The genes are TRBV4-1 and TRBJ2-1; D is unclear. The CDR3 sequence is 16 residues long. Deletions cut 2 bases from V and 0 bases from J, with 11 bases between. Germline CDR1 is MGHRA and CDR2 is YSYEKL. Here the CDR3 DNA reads TGCGCCAGCAGCCAAACGGCCCCGAGCTCCTACAATGAGCAGTTCTTC. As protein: CASSQTAPSSYNEQFF.

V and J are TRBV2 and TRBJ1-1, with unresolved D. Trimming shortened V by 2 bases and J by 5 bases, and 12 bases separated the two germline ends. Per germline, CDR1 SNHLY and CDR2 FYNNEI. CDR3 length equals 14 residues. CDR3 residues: CASSERPDRTEAFF. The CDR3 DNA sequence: TGTGCCAGCAGTGAACGACCAGACCGTACTGAAGCTTTCTTT.

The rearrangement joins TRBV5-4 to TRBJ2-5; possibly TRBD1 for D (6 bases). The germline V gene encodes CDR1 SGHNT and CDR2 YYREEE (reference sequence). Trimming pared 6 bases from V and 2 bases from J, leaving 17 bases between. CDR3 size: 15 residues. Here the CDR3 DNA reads TGTGCCAGCACCCAGGGGTTAGGGGGTCAAGAGACCCAGTACTTC. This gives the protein CASTQGLGGQETQYF. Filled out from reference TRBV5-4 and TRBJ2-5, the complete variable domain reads ETGVTQSPTHLIKTRGQQVTLRCSSQSGHNTVSWYQQALGQGPQFIFQYYREEENGRGNFPPRFSGLQFPNYSSELNVNALELDDSALYLCASTQGLGGQETQYFGPGTRLLVL.

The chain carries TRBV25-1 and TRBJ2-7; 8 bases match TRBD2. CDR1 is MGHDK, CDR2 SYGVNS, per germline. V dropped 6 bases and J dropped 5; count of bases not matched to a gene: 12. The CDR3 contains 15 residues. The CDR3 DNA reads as TGTGCCAGCAGCCTCGGGAGGGGAGTAAGGAACGAGCAGTACTTC. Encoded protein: CASSLGRGVRNEQYF.

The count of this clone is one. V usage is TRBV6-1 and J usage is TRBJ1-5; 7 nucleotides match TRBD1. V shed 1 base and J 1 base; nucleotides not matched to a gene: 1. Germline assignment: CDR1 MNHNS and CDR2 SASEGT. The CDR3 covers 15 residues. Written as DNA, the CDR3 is TGTGCCAGCAGTGAAGACAGGGGAAGCAATCAGCCCCAGCATTTT. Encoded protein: CASSEDRGSNQPQHF.

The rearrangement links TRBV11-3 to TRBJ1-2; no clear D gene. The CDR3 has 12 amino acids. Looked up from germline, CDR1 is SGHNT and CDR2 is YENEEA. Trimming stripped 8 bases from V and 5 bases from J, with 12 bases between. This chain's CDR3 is CASSQTRYGYTF. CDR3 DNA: TGTGCCAGCTCCCAAACTAGATATGGCTACACCTTC.

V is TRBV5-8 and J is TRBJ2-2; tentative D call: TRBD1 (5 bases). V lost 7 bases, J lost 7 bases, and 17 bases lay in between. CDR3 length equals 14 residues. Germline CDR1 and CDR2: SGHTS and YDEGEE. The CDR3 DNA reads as TGTGCCAGCGGGGCCAGGGATATTTTCGGGGAGCTGTTTTTT. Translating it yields CASGARDIFGELFF.

The CDR3, as DNA: TGTGCCAGCAGCTTGCCTCGGCCGGGCCGCGGAACCGGGGAGCTGTTTTTT. This translates into CASSLPRPGRGTGELFF. The chain joins TRBV5-6 to TRBJ2-2, with D unresolved. This CDR3 has 17 residues. V was clipped by 1 base and J by 5 bases, with 18 bases between them. The germline V gene encodes CDR1 SGHDT and CDR2 YYEEEE.